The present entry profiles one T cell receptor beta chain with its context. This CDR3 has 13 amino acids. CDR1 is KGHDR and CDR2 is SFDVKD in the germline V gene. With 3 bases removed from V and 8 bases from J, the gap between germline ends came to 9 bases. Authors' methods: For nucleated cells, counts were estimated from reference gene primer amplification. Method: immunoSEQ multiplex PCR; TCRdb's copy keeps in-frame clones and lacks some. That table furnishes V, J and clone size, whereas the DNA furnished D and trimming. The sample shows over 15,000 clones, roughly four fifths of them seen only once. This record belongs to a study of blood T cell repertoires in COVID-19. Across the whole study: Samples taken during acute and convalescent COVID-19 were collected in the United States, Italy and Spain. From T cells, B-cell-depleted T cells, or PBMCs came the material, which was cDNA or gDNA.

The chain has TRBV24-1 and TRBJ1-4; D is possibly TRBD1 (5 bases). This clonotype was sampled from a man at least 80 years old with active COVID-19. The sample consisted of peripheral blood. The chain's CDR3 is CATSDRGVEKLFF. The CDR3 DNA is TGTGCCACCAGTGATCGGGGGGTCGAAAAACTGTTTTTT.